Shown below are 32 T cell receptor beta chains from a single sample sequenced in a study of blood T cell repertoires in COVID-19. Generated by immunoSEQ multiplex PCR, the TCRdb table keeps only in-frame clones and is missing some. The repertoire holds around 41,000 clones, with roughly nine tenths as singletons. Sequenced: peripheral blood. Receptor source: a woman in her 30s in a cohort sampled during active COVID-19.

This rearrangement joins TRBV7-8 to TRBJ2-1, with D maybe TRBD1 (7 bases). Germline V gene lookup returns CDR1 SGHVS and CDR2 FQNEAQ. This CDR3 comprises 17 residues. Trimming removed 1 base from V and 1 base from J, with 14 bases in between. The DNA of the CDR3 is TGTGCCAGCAGCTTAGAAGGGGGGACAGTTTCCTACAATGAGCAGTTCTTC. This encodes CASSLEGGTVSYNEQFF.

The V call is TRBV6-2 or TRBV6-3, the J call TRBJ2-5; a weak D match, TRBD2 (6 bases). This CDR3 is 17 amino acids long. The V end was cut by 0 bases, the J end by 0 bases, with 14 bases between. Germline CDR1 MNHEY, CDR2 SVGEGT. The CDR3 nucleotides are TGTGCCAGCAGTTACTCTGCTGGGACTCGGTACCAAGAGACCCAGTACTTC. This sequence encodes CASSYSAGTRYQETQYF.

The chain employs TRBV30 and TRBJ2-7; tentative D call: TRBD2 (5 bases). The CDR3 is 12 residues long. V lost 0 bases and J 7 bases, leaving 10 bases between the germline ends. In germline, CDR1 is GTSNPN, CDR2 SVGIG (reference sequence). Here the CDR3 DNA reads TGTGCCTGGAGTGTAACTTGGGAGGAGCAGTACTTC. The encoded protein is CAWSVTWEEQYF.

The chain employs TRBV11-2 and TRBJ2-1, with 8 bases lining up with TRBD2. Trimming at V came to 6 bases and at J to 3 bases, leaving 4 bases not matched to a gene. The length of the CDR3 is 14 residues. The germline gives CDR1 SGHAT, CDR2 FQNNGV. The CDR3 here is CASRREAGYNEQFF. In DNA, the CDR3 is TGTGCCAGCAGGCGGGAGGCTGGCTACAATGAGCAGTTCTTC.

The chain combines TRBV27 with TRBJ1-6, with no clear D. Germline CDR1 reads MNHEY; CDR2 reads SMNVEV (reference sequence). Trimming shortened V by 3 bases and J by 1 base, and 7 bases separated the two germline ends. The CDR3 is made up of 15 amino acids. CDR3 nucleotides: TGTGCCAGCAGTTTTGGAGTTTCCTATAATTCACCCCTCCACTTT. Its protein is CASSFGVSYNSPLHF.

The V call is TRBV11-2, the J call TRBJ2-1; 9 nucleotides match TRBD2. In germline, CDR1 is SGHAT, CDR2 FQNNGV. J lost 15 bases, V lost 5 bases, and 11 bases had no gene match. The length of the CDR3 is 13 residues. CDR3 residues: CASSLQGGRAWFF. CDR3 nucleotide sequence: TGTGCCAGCAGCCTGCAGGGCGGGAGGGCTTGGTTCTTC.

This clone was recorded once. The chain has TRBV5-1 and TRBJ2-5; tentatively, D is TRBD1 (5 bases). Germline CDR1 SGHRS, CDR2 YFSETQ. V shed 0 bases and J shed 4 bases, with 10 bases lying between them. The CDR3 extends over 14 amino acids. The CDR3 nucleotides are TGCGCCAGCAGCTTGGAAGGGGTACGAGAGACCCAGTACTTC. It is translated as CASSLEGVRETQYF.

The chain joins TRBV6-6 to TRBJ1-1, with D possibly being TRBD1 (6 bases). V dropped 6 bases and J dropped 5 bases, with 16 bases sitting between them. Germline CDR1 is MNHNY and CDR2 is SVGAGI (reference sequence). CDR3 length equals 14 residues. The CDR3 DNA is TGTGCCAGCAGGCCCAACAGGGATCGGACTGAAGCTTTCTTT. Protein sequence: CASRPNRDRTEAFF.

The J gene is TRBJ1-2, the V gene TRBV29-1; no reliable D call. V dropped 4 bases and J dropped 6 bases, with 24 bases sitting between them. CDR3 length: 16 amino acids. Per germline, CDR1 SQVTM and CDR2 ANQGSEA. In DNA, the CDR3 is TGCAGCGTTGGGGCAATAGGCGGGATAAAGTTTGATGGCTACACCTTC. The encoded protein is CSVGAIGGIKFDGYTF. Using reference TRBV29-1 and TRBJ1-2 for the parts outside the CDR3, the full variable domain is SAVISQKPSRDICQRGTSLTIQCQVDSQVTMMFWYRQQPGQSLTLIATANQGSEATYESGFVIDKFPISRPNLTFSTLTVSNMSPEDSSIYLCSVGAIGGIKFDGYTFGSGTRLTVV.

This clone appeared a single time. This chain joins TRBV13 and TRBJ2-7; 9 bases are a match to TRBD2. The CDR3 runs 15 residues. V shed 0 bases, J shed 3 bases, and the junction held 3 bases outside the gene matches. In germline, CDR1 is PRHDT, CDR2 FYEKMQ (reference sequence). CDR3 bases: TGTGCCAGCAGCTTAGGGCCTAGCGGGAACTACGAGCAGTACTTC. Residues: CASSLGPSGNYEQYF.

The chain combines TRBV5-4 with TRBJ1-1, with D tentatively TRBD1 (5 bases). The CDR3 runs 15 residues. The germline CDR1 and CDR2 sequences are SGHNT and YYREEE (reference sequence). The V and J ends lost 4 bases and 5 bases respectively, with 18 bases between them. CDR3 nucleotide sequence: TGTGCCAGCAGCGTCGTAGACAGTGCGGGGACTGAAGCTTTCTTT. Translating it yields CASSVVDSAGTEAFF.

J is TRBJ1-4 and V is TRBV5-1; TRBD1 aligns across 8 bases. CDR1 is SGHRS, CDR2 YFSETQ, per germline. The CDR3 is 14 amino acids. The trim removed 4 bases at V and 8 bases at J, leaving 7 bases unmatched. The CDR3 nucleotides read TGCGCCAGCAGCCGGACAGGGAGAGAAGAAAAACTGTTTTTT. It encodes CASSRTGREEKLFF.

This chain links TRBV3-1 (or the pseudogene TRBV3-2) with TRBJ2-5, with 9 bases that match TRBD2. Losses at the gene ends were 0 bases for V and 5 bases for J; bases not matched to a gene: 4. Germline V gene sequence: CDR1 LGHDT, CDR2 YNNKEL (reference sequence). This CDR3 has 15 residues. The CDR3: CASSQEWGLAETQYF. The CDR3, as DNA: TGTGCCAGCAGCCAAGAGTGGGGACTAGCTGAGACCCAGTACTTC.

The gene calls are TRBV28 and TRBJ1-1, with TRBD1 as a possible D gene (5 bases). The germline V gene encodes CDR1 MDHEN and CDR2 SYDVKM. The CDR3 has 12 amino acids. The CDR3 is CAAGLLNTEAFF. CDR3 nucleotide sequence: TGTGCAGCAGGGCTTTTGAACACTGAAGCTTTCTTT. Filled out from reference TRBV28 and TRBJ1-1, the complete variable domain reads DVKVTQSSRYLVKRTGEKVFLECVQDMDHENMFWYRQDPGLGLRLIYFSYDVKMKEKGDIPEGYSVSREKKERFSLILESASTNQTSMYLCAAGLLNTEAFFGQGTRLTVV.

This chain links TRBV30 with TRBJ1-6; a possible D gene is TRBD1 (5 bases). The CDR3 length is 13 residues. The germline V and J ends were trimmed by 2 bases and 8 bases, with 10 bases remaining between them. The germline V gene encodes CDR1 GTSNPN and CDR2 SVGIG (reference sequence). CDR3 nucleotide sequence: TGTGCCTGGAGTCTGGGGCCTGATTCACCCCTCCACTTT. As protein: CAWSLGPDSPLHF.

The count of this clone is one. The DNA for the CDR3 is TGTGCCAGCAGCACGGCTAGCGGGATCAATGAGCAGTTCTTC. It specifies CASSTASGINEQFF. V is TRBV9 and J is TRBJ2-1; 9 nucleotides agree with TRBD2. V trimming: 4 bases; J trimming: 6 bases; junction bases outside the gene matches: 5. CDR1 is SGDLS and CDR2 is YYNGEE in the germline V gene. This CDR3 contains 14 residues.

The J gene is TRBJ2-6, the V gene TRBV24-1, with TRBD1 identical over 8 bases. The CDR3 is 19 residues long. J lost 0 bases, V lost 5 bases, and 11 bases had no gene match. Per germline, CDR1 KGHDR and CDR2 SFDVKD. CDR3 bases: TGTGCCACCAGTGGGGGCGGACAGGGCCGAAGCTCTGGGGCCAACGTCCTGACTTTC. Translation gives CATSGGGQGRSSGANVLTF.

The rearrangement links TRBV4-3 to TRBJ1-2, with D possibly being TRBD1 (5 bases). The V gene's germline CDR1 is LGHNA and CDR2 YSLEER. The CDR3 consists of 15 residues. Trimming removed 1 base from V and 4 bases from J, with 13 bases in between. CDR3 region: CASSQVQGWVYGYTF. Written as DNA, the CDR3 is TGCGCCAGCAGCCAAGTCCAGGGTTGGGTCTATGGCTACACCTTC.

The chain is built from TRBV5-1 and TRBJ1-1, with 8 bases identical to TRBD1. The CDR3 is 16 residues long. Per germline, CDR1 SGHRS and CDR2 YFSETQ. J gave up 1 base and V 4 bases, and 9 bases lay outside the gene matches. The CDR3: CASSSGQGRGNTEAFF. CDR3 DNA: TGCGCCAGCAGCAGCGGACAGGGTAGGGGGAACACTGAAGCTTTCTTT.

This chain links TRBV9 with TRBJ2-3; 15 bases line up with TRBD2. The trim removed 4 bases at V and 5 bases at J, leaving 8 bases unmatched. CDR3 size: 17 residues. Germline CDR1 reads SGDLS; CDR2 reads YYNGEE. CDR3 protein: CASSPWTSGRALDTQYF. The CDR3 nucleotides read TGTGCCAGCAGCCCCTGGACTAGCGGGAGGGCCTTAGATACGCAGTATTTT.

The chain uses TRBV2 and TRBJ2-2, with TRBD2 as a possible D gene (5 bases). Germline V CDR1 and CDR2: SNHLY, FYNNEI. The CDR3 runs to 15 residues. The V end was cut by 0 bases, the J end by 7 bases, with 12 bases between. The CDR3 region is CASSEALRAGGELFF. The CDR3 DNA reads as TGTGCCAGCAGTGAAGCGCTAAGGGCGGGCGGGGAGCTGTTTTTT. The entire variable domain, with the rest obtained from reference TRBV2 and TRBJ2-2, is as follows: EPEVTQTPSHQVTQMGQEVILRCVPISNHLYFYWYRQILGQKVEFLVSFYNNEISEKSEIFDDQFSVERPDGSNFTLKIRSTKLEDSAMYFCASSEALRAGGELFFGEGSRLTVL.

V and J are TRBV7-9 and TRBJ1-1, with a possible D match to TRBD1 (5 bases). The CDR3 sequence is 13 residues long. The V end lost 2 bases, the J end lost 1 base, and 5 bases lay between the germline ends. Per the germline V gene, CDR1 is SEHNR and CDR2 is FQNEAQ (reference sequence). This chain's CDR3 is CASSLQGNTEAFF. In DNA, the CDR3 is TGTGCCAGCAGCTTACAGGGGAACACTGAAGCTTTCTTT.

The CDR3 nucleotides read TGTGCCACCCGGGGGGGCCCTCCCTACGAGCAGTACTTC. Encoded protein: CATRGGPPYEQYF. The chain uses TRBV6-5 and TRBJ2-7; 8 bases are shared with TRBD2. CDR1 is MNHEY, CDR2 SVGAGI, per germline. Losses at the gene ends were 10 bases for V and 2 bases for J; bases not matched to a gene: 7. The CDR3 loop spans 13 amino acids.

V and J are TRBV7-6 and TRBJ2-1; no reliable D call. The CDR3 covers 15 residues. The V end was cut by 4 bases, the J end by 2 bases, with 12 bases between. Germline V CDR1 and CDR2: SGHVS, FNYEAQ. The CDR3 region is CASSSELNAYNEQFF. Here the CDR3 DNA reads TGTGCCAGCAGCTCCGAACTAAATGCCTACAATGAGCAGTTCTTC.

The V gene is TRBV4-1, the J gene TRBJ1-1, with a possible D match to TRBD1 (5 bases). CDR3 length: 15 amino acids. Germline V gene data show CDR1 as MGHRA and CDR2 as YSYEKL. V gave up 0 bases and J gave up 0 bases, with 8 bases separating them. DNA of the CDR3: TGCGCCAGCAGCCAAGAAAGGGGCATGAACACTGAAGCTTTCTTT. This codes for CASSQERGMNTEAFF.

Here the CDR3 DNA reads TGTGCCACCAGTGACCCACCCTCTAATACGCAGTATTTT. This codes for CATSDPPSNTQYF. J is TRBJ2-3 and V is TRBV24-1; the D is unclear. V lost 4 bases, J lost 7 bases, and 11 bases lay in between. CDR3 size: 13 residues. Per the germline V gene, CDR1 is KGHDR and CDR2 is SFDVKD.

This clone was observed a few times. The V gene is TRBV28, the J gene TRBJ1-3; no clear D. There are 11 residues in the CDR3. Trimming removed 6 bases from V and 3 bases from J, with 3 bases in between. The germline V gene has CDR1 MDHEN and CDR2 SYDVKM. This chain's CDR3 is CASSNGNTIYF. CDR3 in DNA: TGTGCCAGCAGCAATGGAAACACCATATATTTT.

The chain has TRBV19 and TRBJ2-1; 11 bases map to TRBD2. The germline gives CDR1 LNHDA, CDR2 SQIVND (reference sequence). The CDR3 sequence is 15 residues long. With V trimmed by 7 bases and J by 6 bases, 8 bases remained unmatched. In DNA form, the CDR3 reads TGTGCCAGTAAAGGATTAGCGGGAGGGAGCAATGAGCAGTTCTTC. The encoded protein is CASKGLAGGSNEQFF.

This clone has just a few counts. The chain is built from TRBV19 and TRBJ1-6, with 8 bases matching TRBD1. Germline V gene sequence: CDR1 LNHDA, CDR2 SQIVND (reference sequence). The CDR3 is 14 residues long. With 10 bases clipped from V and 9 bases from J, the junction kept 11 bases outside the gene matches. The CDR3 loop is CANPAGGVGSPLHF. For the CDR3, the DNA is TGTGCCAACCCTGCAGGGGGCGTAGGTTCACCCCTCCACTTT. The complete variable domain, with remaining parts taken from reference TRBV19 and TRBJ1-6, reads DGGITQSPKYLFRKEGQNVTLSCEQNLNHDAMYWYRQDPGQGLRLIYYSQIVNDFQKGDIAEGYSVSREKKESFPLTVTSAQKNPTAFYLCANPAGGVGSPLHFGNGTRLTVT.

The genes are TRBV7-9 and TRBJ2-2; 10 bases are shared with TRBD2. Germline CDR1 and CDR2: SEHNR and FQNEAQ (reference sequence). The junction had 8 bases not matched to a gene; V was cut back by 1 base and J by 6 bases. The CDR3 is 17 residues long. The CDR3 DNA reads TGTGCCAGCAGCTTAGAAAGGCTAGCGGGAGCGGCCGGGGAGCTGTTTTTT. Translated: CASSLERLAGAAGELFF.

This chain joins TRBV28 and TRBJ2-5; 10 bases align to TRBD1. V was clipped by 8 bases and J by 4 bases; unmatched bases: 10. This CDR3 has 15 residues. Germline-derived CDR1 and CDR2 are MDHEN and SYDVKM. CDR3: CASAPGQGFRETQYF. The DNA for the CDR3 is TGTGCCAGCGCCCCGGGACAGGGGTTTAGAGAGACCCAGTACTTC.

This sequence joins TRBV6-1 and TRBJ2-3; 7 bases are a match to TRBD1. Germline trimming cut 3 bases from V and 0 bases from J; bases unmatched to any gene: 3. The V gene's germline CDR1 is MNHNS and CDR2 SASEGT. The CDR3 has 15 residues. This chain's CDR3 is CASSEIGGSTDTQYF. DNA of the CDR3: TGTGCCAGCAGTGAGATAGGGGGCAGCACAGATACGCAGTATTTT.